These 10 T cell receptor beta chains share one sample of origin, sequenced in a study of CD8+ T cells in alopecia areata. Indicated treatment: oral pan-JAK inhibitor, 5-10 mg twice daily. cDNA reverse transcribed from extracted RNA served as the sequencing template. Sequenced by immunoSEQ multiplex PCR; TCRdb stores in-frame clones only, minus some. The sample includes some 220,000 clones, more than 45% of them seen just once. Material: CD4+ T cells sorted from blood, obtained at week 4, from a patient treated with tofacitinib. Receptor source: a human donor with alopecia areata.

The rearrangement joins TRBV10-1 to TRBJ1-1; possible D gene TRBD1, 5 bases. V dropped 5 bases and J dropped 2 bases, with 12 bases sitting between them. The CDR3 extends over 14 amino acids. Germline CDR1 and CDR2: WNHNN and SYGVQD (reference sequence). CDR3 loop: CASSMTDTNTEAFF. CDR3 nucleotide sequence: TGCGCCAGCAGTATGACAGACACCAACACTGAAGCTTTCTTT.

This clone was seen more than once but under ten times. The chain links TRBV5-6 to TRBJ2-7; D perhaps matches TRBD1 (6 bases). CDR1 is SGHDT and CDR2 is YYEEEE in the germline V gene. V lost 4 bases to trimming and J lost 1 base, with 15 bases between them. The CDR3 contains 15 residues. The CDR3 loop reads CASSGAGTPSYEQYF. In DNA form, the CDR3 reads TGTGCCAGCAGCGGAGCCGGGACACCATCCTACGAGCAGTACTTC.

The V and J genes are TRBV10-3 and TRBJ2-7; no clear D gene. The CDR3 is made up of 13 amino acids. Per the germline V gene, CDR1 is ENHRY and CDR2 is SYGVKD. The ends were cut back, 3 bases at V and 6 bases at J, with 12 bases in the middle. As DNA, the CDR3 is TGTGCCATCAGTGAAATCGTCACCTCCGAGCAGTACTTC. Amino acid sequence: CAISEIVTSEQYF.

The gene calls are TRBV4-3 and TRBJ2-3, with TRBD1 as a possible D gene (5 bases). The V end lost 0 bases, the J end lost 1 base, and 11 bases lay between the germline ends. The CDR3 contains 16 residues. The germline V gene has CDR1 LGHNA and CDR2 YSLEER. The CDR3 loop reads CASSQDTGPRTDTQYF. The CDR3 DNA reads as TGCGCCAGCAGCCAAGATACAGGACCCCGCACAGATACGCAGTATTTT.

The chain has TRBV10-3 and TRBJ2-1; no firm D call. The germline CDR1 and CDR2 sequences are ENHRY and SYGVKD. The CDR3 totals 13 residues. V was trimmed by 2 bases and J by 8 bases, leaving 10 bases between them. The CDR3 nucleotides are TGTGCCATCAGTGAGGGTGGGAAGGATGAGCAGTTCTTC. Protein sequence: CAISEGGKDEQFF.

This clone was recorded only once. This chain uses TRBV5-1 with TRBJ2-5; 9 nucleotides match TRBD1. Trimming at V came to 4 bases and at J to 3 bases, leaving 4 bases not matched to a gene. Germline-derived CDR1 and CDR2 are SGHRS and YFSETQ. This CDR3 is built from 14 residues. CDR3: CASSMGTGKETQYF. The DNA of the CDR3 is TGCGCCAGCAGCATGGGGACAGGGAAAGAGACCCAGTACTTC. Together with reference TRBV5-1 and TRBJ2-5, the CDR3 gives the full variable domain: KAGVTQTPRYLIKTRGQQVTLSCSPISGHRSVSWYQQTPGQGLQFLFEYFSETQRNKGNFPGRFSGRQFSNSRSEMNVSTLELGDSALYLCASSMGTGKETQYFGPGTRLLVL.

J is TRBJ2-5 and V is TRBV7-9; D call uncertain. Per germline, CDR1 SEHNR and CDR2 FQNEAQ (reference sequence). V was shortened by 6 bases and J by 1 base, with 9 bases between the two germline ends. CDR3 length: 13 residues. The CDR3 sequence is CASRIQAQETQYF. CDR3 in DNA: TGTGCCAGCAGGATTCAGGCCCAAGAGACCCAGTACTTC.

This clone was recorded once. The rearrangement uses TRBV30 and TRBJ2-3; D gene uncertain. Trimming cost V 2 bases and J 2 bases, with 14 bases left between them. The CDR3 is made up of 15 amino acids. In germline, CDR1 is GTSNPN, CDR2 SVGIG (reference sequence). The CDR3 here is CAWSRVGSSTDTQYF. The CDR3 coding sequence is TGTGCCTGGAGTCGAGTAGGGTCCTCCACAGATACGCAGTATTTT.

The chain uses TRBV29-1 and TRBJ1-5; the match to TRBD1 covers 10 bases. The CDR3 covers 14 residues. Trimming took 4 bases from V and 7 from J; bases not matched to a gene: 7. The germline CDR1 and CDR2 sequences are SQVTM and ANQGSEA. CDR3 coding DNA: TGCAGCGTTGTGACAGGGGGCGCAAACCAGCCCCAGCATTTT. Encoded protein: CSVVTGGANQPQHF.

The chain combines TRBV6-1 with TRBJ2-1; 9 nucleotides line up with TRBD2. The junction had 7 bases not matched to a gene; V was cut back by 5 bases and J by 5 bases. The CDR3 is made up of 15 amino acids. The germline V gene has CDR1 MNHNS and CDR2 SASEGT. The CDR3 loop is CASSQGLAPNNEQFF. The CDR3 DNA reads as TGTGCCAGCAGTCAAGGACTAGCGCCTAACAATGAGCAGTTCTTC.